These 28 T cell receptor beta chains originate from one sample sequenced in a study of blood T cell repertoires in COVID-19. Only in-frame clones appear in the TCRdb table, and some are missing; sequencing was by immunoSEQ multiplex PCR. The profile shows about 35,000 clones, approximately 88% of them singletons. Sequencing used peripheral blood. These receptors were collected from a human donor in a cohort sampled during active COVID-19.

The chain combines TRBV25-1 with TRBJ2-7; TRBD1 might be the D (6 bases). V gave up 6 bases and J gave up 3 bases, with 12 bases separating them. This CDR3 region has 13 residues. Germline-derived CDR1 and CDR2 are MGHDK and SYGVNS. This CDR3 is CASRSGGGYEQYF. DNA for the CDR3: TGTGCCAGCAGAAGTGGGGGCGGCTACGAGCAGTACTTC.

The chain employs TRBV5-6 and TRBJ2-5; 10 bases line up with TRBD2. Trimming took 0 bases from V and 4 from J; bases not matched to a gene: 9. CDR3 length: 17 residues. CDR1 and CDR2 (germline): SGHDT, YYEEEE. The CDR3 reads CASSLAGSSGRGETQYF. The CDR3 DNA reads TGTGCCAGCAGCTTGGCAGGGTCTAGCGGGAGAGGAGAGACCCAGTACTTC.

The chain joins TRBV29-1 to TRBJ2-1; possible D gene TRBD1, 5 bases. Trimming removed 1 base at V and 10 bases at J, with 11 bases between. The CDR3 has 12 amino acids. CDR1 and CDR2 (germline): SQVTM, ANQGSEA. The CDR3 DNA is TGCAGCGTTGAAGGCTCCAGGGTGGAGCAGTTCTTC. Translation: CSVEGSRVEQFF.

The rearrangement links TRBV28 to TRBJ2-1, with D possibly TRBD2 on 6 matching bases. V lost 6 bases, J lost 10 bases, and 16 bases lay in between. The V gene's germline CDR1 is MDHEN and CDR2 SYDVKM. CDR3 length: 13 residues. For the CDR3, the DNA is TGTGCCAGCAGCCAACGTGGGGCGGGAGAGCAGTTCTTC. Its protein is CASSQRGAGEQFF.

CDR3 region: CASSPGGGANVLTF. The CDR3 nucleotides are TGTGCCAGTTCCCCCGGCGGTGGGGCCAACGTCCTGACTTTC. V gene TRBV19 combines with J gene TRBJ2-6; D unclear. The CDR3 covers 14 residues. The germline V gene encodes CDR1 LNHDA and CDR2 SQIVND (reference sequence). V was cut by 8 bases and J by 3 bases, with 11 bases left in between.

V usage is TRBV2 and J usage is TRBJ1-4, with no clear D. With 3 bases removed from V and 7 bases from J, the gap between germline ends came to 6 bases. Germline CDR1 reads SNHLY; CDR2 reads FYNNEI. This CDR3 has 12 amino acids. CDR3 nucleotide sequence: TGTGCCAGCAGTGATCCTCTTGAAAAACTGTTTTTT. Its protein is CASSDPLEKLFF. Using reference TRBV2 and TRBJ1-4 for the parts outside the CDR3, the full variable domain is EPEVTQTPSHQVTQMGQEVILRCVPISNHLYFYWYRQILGQKVEFLVSFYNNEISEKSEIFDDQFSVERPDGSNFTLKIRSTKLEDSAMYFCASSDPLEKLFFGSGTQLSVL.

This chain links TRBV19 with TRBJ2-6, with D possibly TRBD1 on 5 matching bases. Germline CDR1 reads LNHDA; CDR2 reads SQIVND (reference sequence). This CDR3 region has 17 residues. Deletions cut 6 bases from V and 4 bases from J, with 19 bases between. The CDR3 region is CASRDPSRATGANVLTF. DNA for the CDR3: TGTGCCAGTAGGGATCCCAGCAGGGCGACGGGGGCCAACGTCCTGACTTTC.

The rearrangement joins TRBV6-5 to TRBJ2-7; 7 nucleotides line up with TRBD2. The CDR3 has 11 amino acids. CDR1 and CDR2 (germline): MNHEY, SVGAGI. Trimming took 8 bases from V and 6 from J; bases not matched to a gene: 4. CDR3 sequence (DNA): TGTGCCAGCTCGGGAGGAGTCGAGCAGTACTTC. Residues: CASSGGVEQYF.

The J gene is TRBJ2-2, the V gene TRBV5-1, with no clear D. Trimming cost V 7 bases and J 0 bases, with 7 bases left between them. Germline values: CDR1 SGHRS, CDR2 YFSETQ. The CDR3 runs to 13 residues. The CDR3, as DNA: TGCGCCAGCGGCACAGCGAACACCGGGGAGCTGTTTTTT. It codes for CASGTANTGELFF. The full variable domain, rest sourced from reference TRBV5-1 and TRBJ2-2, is KAGVTQTPRYLIKTRGQQVTLSCSPISGHRSVSWYQQTPGQGLQFLFEYFSETQRNKGNFPGRFSGRQFSNSRSEMNVSTLELGDSALYLCASGTANTGELFFGEGSRLTVL.

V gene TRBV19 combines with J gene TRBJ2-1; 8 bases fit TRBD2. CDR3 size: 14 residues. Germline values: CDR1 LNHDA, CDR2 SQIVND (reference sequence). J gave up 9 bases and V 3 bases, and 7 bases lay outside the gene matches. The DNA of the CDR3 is TGTGCCAGTAGTATTGGAGCGGGAGTGAGTGAGCAGTTCTTC. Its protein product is CASSIGAGVSEQFF.

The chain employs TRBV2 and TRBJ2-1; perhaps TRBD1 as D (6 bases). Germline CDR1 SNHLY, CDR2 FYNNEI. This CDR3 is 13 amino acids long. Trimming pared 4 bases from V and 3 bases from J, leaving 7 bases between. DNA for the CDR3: TGTGCCAGCAGTGGGGACAACTACAATGAGCAGTTCTTC. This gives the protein CASSGDNYNEQFF.

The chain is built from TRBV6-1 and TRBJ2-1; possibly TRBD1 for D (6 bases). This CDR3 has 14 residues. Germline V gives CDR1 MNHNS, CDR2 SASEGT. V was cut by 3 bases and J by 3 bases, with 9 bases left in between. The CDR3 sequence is CASSDRGNYNEQFF. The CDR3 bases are TGTGCCAGCAGTGACAGGGGAAACTACAATGAGCAGTTCTTC.

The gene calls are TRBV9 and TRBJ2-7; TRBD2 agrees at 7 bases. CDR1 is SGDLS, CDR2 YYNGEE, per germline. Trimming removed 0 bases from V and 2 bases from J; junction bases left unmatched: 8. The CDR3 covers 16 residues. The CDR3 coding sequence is TGTGCCAGCAGCGTAGGTCTGGGGGGGGGAACCTACGAGCAGTACTTC. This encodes CASSVGLGGGTYEQYF.

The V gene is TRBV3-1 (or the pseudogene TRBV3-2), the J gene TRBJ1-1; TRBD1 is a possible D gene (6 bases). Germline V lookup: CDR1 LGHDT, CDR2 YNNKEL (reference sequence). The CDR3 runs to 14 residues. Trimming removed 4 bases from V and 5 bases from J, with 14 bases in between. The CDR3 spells CASSRNRASTEAFF. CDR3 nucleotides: TGTGCCAGCAGCCGAAACAGGGCCTCTACTGAAGCTTTCTTT.

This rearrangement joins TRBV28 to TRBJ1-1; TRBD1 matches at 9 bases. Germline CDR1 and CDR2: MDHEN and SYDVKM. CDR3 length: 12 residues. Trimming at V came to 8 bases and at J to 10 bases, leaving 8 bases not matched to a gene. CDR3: CASRTPGQGAFF. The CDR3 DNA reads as TGTGCCAGCCGGACTCCGGGACAGGGAGCTTTCTTT. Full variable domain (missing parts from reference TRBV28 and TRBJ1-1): DVKVTQSSRYLVKRTGEKVFLECVQDMDHENMFWYRQDPGLGLRLIYFSYDVKMKEKGDIPEGYSVSREKKERFSLILESASTNQTSMYLCASRTPGQGAFFGQGTRLTVV.

The CDR3 is CAISQQEGERSGFTEAFF. CDR3 in DNA: TGTGCCATCTCACAACAAGAGGGGGAACGGTCAGGTTTCACTGAAGCTTTCTTT. The rearrangement links TRBV10-3 to TRBJ1-1; possible D gene TRBD1, 6 bases. Trimming shortened V by 8 bases and J by 4 bases, and 29 bases separated the two germline ends. The CDR3 sequence is 18 residues long. CDR1 and CDR2 from the germline V gene are ENHRY and SYGVKD.

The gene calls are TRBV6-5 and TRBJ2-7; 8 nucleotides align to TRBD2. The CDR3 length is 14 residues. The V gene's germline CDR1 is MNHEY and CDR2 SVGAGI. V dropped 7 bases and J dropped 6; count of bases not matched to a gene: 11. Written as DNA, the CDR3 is TGTGCCAGCACCCCACGGGCGGGAGGCTTCGAGCAGTACTTC. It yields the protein CASTPRAGGFEQYF.

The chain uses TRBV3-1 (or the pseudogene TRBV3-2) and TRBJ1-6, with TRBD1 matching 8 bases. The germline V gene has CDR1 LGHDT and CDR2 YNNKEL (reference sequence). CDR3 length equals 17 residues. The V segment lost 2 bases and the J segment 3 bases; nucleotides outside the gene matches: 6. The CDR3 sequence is CASSQYATGGYNSPLHF. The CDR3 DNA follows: TGTGCCAGCAGCCAATACGCCACAGGGGGCTATAATTCACCCCTCCACTTT.

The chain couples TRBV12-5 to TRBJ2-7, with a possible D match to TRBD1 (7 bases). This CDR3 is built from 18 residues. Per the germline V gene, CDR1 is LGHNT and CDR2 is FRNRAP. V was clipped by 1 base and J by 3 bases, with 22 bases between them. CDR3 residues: CASGLGTKDRRLDYEQYF. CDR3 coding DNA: TGTGCTAGTGGTTTGGGGACTAAGGACAGGCGTTTGGACTACGAGCAGTACTTC. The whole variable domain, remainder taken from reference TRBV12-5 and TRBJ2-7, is DARVTQTPRHKVTEMGQEVTMRCQPILGHNTVFWYRQTMMQGLELLAYFRNRAPLDDSGMPKDRFSAEMPDATLATLKIQPSEPRDSAVYFCASGLGTKDRRLDYEQYFGPGTRLTVT.

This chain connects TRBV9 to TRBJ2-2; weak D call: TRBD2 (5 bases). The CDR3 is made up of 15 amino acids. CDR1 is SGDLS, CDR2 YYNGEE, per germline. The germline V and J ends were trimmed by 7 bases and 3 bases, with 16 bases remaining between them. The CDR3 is CASSSIGRDTGELFF. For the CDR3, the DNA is TGTGCCAGCTCCTCAATCGGGCGGGACACCGGGGAGCTGTTTTTT.

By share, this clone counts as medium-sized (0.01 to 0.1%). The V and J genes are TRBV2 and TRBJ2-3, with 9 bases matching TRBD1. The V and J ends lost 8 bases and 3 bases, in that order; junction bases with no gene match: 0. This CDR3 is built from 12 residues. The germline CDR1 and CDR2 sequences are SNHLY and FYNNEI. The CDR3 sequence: CASDRGTDTQYF. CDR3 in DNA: TGTGCCAGCGACAGGGGGACAGATACGCAGTATTTT.

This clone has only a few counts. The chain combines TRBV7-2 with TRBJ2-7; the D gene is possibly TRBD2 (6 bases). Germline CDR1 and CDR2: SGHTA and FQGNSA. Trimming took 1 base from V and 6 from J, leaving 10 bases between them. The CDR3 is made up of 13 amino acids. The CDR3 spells CASSLVAGSEQYF. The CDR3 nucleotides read TGTGCCAGCAGCTTAGTCGCGGGGAGCGAGCAGTACTTC.

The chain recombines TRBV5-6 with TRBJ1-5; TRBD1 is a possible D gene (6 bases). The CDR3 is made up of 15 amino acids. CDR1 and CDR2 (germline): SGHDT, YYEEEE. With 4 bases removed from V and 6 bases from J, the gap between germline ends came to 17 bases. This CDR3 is CASSTWTVNSQPQHF. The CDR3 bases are TGTGCCAGCAGCACCTGGACAGTCAACTCTCAGCCCCAGCATTTT.

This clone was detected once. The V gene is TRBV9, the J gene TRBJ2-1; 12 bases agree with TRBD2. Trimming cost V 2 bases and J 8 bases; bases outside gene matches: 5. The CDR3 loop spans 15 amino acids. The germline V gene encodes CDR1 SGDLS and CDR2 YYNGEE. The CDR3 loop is CASSVASGRGHEQFF. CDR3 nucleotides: TGTGCCAGCAGCGTCGCTAGCGGGAGGGGCCATGAGCAGTTCTTC.

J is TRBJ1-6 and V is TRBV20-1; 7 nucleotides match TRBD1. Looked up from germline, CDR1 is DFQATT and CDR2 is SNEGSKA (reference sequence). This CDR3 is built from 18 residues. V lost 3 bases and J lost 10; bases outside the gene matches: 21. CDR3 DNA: TGCAGTGCTAGTGACTCTCGACAGGGCTCTAGGTATGGCTCACCCCTCCACTTT. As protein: CSASDSRQGSRYGSPLHF.

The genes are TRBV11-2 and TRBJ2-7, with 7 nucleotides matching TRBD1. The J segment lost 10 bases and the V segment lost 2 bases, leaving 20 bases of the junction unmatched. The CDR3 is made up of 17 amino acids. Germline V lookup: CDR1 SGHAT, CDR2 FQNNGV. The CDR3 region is CASSLKPPQGLGESQYF. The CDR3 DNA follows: TGTGCCAGCAGCTTAAAGCCCCCACAGGGGCTGGGGGAGAGCCAGTACTTC.

CDR3 sequence reads: CAWSFQGEQYF. CDR3 DNA sequence: TGTGCCTGGAGTTTTCAGGGGGAGCAGTACTTC. This chain connects TRBV30 to TRBJ2-7; a weak D match, TRBD1 (6 bases). V lost 2 bases and J lost 7, with 9 bases in between. The CDR3 runs to 11 residues. The germline CDR1 and CDR2 sequences are GTSNPN and SVGIG (reference sequence).

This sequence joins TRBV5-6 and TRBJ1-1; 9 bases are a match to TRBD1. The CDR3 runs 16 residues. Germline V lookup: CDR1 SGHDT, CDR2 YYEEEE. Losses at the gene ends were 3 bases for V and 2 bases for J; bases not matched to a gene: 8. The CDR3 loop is CASSWTTGGFNTEAFF. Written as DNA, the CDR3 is TGTGCCAGCAGCTGGACCACAGGGGGCTTTAACACTGAAGCTTTCTTT. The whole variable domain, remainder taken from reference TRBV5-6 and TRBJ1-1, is DAGVTQSPTHLIKTRGQQVTLRCSPKSGHDTVSWYQQALGQGPQFIFQYYEEEERQRGNFPDRFSGHQFPNYSSELNVNALLLGDSALYLCASSWTTGGFNTEAFFGQGTRLTVV.